The T cell receptor beta chain under discussion was sequenced for a study of beta chain features in type 1 diabetes. On the study more broadly: Researchers looked at fewer than 120,000,000 sorted cells across all samples.

Germline V gene sequence: CDR1 SGHRS, CDR2 YFSETQ. The CDR3 is 14 residues long. J was trimmed by 5 bases and V by 4 bases; bases with no gene match: 9. This clone was observed a few times. Its antigen is not identified. TCRB transcripts that were expressed got sequenced, as all of the isolated RNA had been reverse transcribed. Generated by immunoSEQ multiplex PCR, the TCRdb table keeps only in-frame clones and is missing some. Altogether a few hundred thousand clones are present, approximately 16% being singletons, with the ten largest covering approximately 0.015%. Regarding the study as a whole: A moderate, significant TCRB CDR3 shortening appeared in type 1 diabetes across four CD4+ subsets. Type 1 diabetes patients had VDJ junctions that carried fewer insertions and more deletions.

Every sorted population was more than 95% pure. This TCR came from a man aged 18 to 35 with type 1 diabetes. Sequencing was performed on naive CD4+ T cells from blood. The rearrangement uses TRBV5-1 and TRBJ2-7, with 7 bases lining up with TRBD1. CDR3 in DNA: TGCGCCAGCAGCCCCGGGACAGTCTTCAACGAGCAGTACTTC. Protein product: CASSPGTVFNEQYF. Looking up the rest from reference TRBV5-1 and TRBJ2-7 gives the full variable domain: KAGVTQTPRYLIKTRGQQVTLSCSPISGHRSVSWYQQTPGQGLQFLFEYFSETQRNKGNFPGRFSGRQFSNSRSEMNVSTLELGDSALYLCASSPGTVFNEQYFGPGTRLTVT.